This is a list of T cell receptor beta chains from one sample in a study of T cell repertoires in cytomegalovirus infection. Each CDR3 protein is one row after TCRdb ran MiXCR on the reads. The table includes approximately 750,000 distinct CDR3 sequences, roughly 36% detected once. Sequencing was carried out using PBMCs. The receptors shown here come from a human donor in good health (CMV status not recorded). Some clones in this sample may be carry-over from other donors' samples. The CDR3 runs from the conserved cysteine through the conserved F or W. Fields, in order: V gene, clone size, D gene, CDR3 length, J gene, CDR3 DNA, CDR3 protein. D genes are given only for firm matches. Expanded clones get a size class; other rows say once, few or many, or leave the size out.

V: TRBV7-6; size: few; D: TRBD1; length: 16; J: TRBJ2-7; DNA: TGTGCCAGCAGCTTCTCCCCCGGGACAGGATCCTACGAGCAGTACTTC; CDR3: CASSFSPGTGSYEQYF
V: TRBV7-3; size: .; D: TRBD1; length: 15; J: TRBJ2-3; DNA: TGTGCCAGCAGCTCAACAGGGGGCGCAGCGGATACGCAGTATTTT; CDR3: CASSSTGGAADTQYF
V: TRBV7-9; size: .; D: .; length: 15; J: TRBJ1-2; DNA: TGTGCCAGCAGCCCCGTCCCGGCAGGGGCGTATGGCTACACCTTC; CDR3: CASSPVPAGAYGYTF
V: TRBV28; size: .; D: .; length: 13; J: TRBJ2-5; DNA: TGTGCCAGCATTTTAGGGCAGGAAGAGACCCAGTACTTC; CDR3: CASILGQEETQYF
V: TRBV7-3; size: .; D: TRBD2; length: 16; J: TRBJ2-1; DNA: TGTGCCAGCCGCCCATATGGAGCGGGGGTCTACAATGAGCAGTTCTTC; CDR3: CASRPYGAGVYNEQFF
V: TRBV6-1; size: few; D: .; length: 16; J: TRBJ2-3; DNA: TGTGCCAGCACTTCGTACACCCTCAAGGGAACAGATACGCAGTATTTT; CDR3: CASTSYTLKGTDTQYF
V: TRBV7-2; size: many; D: .; length: 12; J: TRBJ2-5; DNA: TGTGCCAGCAGCTTGGACCTTGAGACCCAGTACTTC; CDR3: CASSLDLETQYF
V: TRBV19; size: few; D: .; length: 12; J: TRBJ1-1; DNA: TGTGCCAGTAGTACCCACAGGGCTGAAGCTTTCTTT; CDR3: CASSTHRAEAFF
V: TRBV5-6; size: few; D: TRBD1; length: 14; J: TRBJ2-7; DNA: TGTGCCAGCAGCTTGAGGACAGGGCCCTACGAGCAGTACTTC; CDR3: CASSLRTGPYEQYF
V: TRBV27; size: .; D: TRBD1; length: 15; J: TRBJ1-1; DNA: TGTGCCAGCAGTTTATTTCAGGGGACAGATCATGAAGCTTTCTTT; CDR3: CASSLFQGTDHEAFF
V: TRBV7-8; size: many; D: .; length: 15; J: TRBJ1-1; DNA: TGTGCCAGCAGCTCGCAAGGAGGTCTGAACACTGAAGCTTTCTTT; CDR3: CASSSQGGLNTEAFF
V: TRBV6-2/TRBV6-3; size: few; D: .; length: 14; J: TRBJ1-1; DNA: TGTGCCAGCAGCCATACGAATACAGGGAGTGAAGCTTTCTTT; CDR3: CASSHTNTGSEAFF
V: TRBV12-3/TRBV12-4; size: few; D: .; length: 15; J: TRBJ2-5; DNA: TGTGCCAGCAGTACCGCGGGGACAGCCTTTGAGACCCAGTACTTC; CDR3: CASSTAGTAFETQYF
V: TRBV7-9; size: .; D: .; length: 14; J: TRBJ2-2; DNA: TGTGCCAGCAGCTTTACGGGTGTATCCGGGGAGCTGTTTTTT; CDR3: CASSFTGVSGELFF
V: TRBV7-2; size: many; D: .; length: 13; J: TRBJ2-5; DNA: TGTGCCAGCAGCCCGACTGTCCAAGAGACCCAGTACTTC; CDR3: CASSPTVQETQYF
V: TRBV28; size: .; D: .; length: 14; J: TRBJ1-5; DNA: TGTGCCAGCATTGAAGGAGGGGAAACTCAGCCCCAGCATTTT; CDR3: CASIEGGETQPQHF
V: TRBV11-3; size: once; D: TRBD2; length: 16; J: TRBJ2-2; DNA: TGTGCCAGCAGCCCCCTTGGGGGGGGGAACACCGGGGAGCTGTTTTTT; CDR3: CASSPLGGGNTGELFF
V: TRBV6-1; size: many; D: .; length: 13; J: TRBJ1-5; DNA: TGTGCCAGCAGTTATGGGGGCAATCAGCCCCAGCATTTT; CDR3: CASSYGGNQPQHF
V: TRBV2; size: .; D: .; length: 13; J: TRBJ1-3; DNA: TGTGCCAGCAGGGGGGCCTCTGGAAACACCATATATTTT; CDR3: CASRGASGNTIYF
V: TRBV7-6; size: few; D: .; length: 15; J: TRBJ1-1; DNA: TGTGCCAGCAGCTTATACATTTCACGGACGGAGACTTCTTTCTTT; CDR3: CASSLYISRTETSFF
V: TRBV28; size: .; D: .; length: 14; J: TRBJ2-7; DNA: TGTGCCAGCAGTTTACGAGGCGTCGTCTACGAGCAGTACTTC; CDR3: CASSLRGVVYEQYF
V: TRBV19; size: .; D: .; length: 13; J: TRBJ1-2; DNA: TGTGCCAGTAGTCCCGCTCCACGGCGGGGCTACACCTTC; CDR3: CASSPAPRRGYTF
V: TRBV12-3/TRBV12-4; size: few; D: TRBD1; length: 21; J: TRBJ2-6; DNA: TGTGCCAGCAGCCTCGGGCGCGATCCGGGACAGTGGGCTTCTGGGGCCAACGTCCTGACTTTC; CDR3: CASSLGRDPGQWASGANVLTF
V: TRBV4-3; size: .; D: TRBD1; length: 14; J: TRBJ1-2; DNA: TGCGCCAGCAGCCCCTACACAGGGGCTTATGGCTACACCTTC; CDR3: CASSPYTGAYGYTF
V: TRBV6-5; size: .; D: TRBD1; length: 14; J: TRBJ1-5; DNA: TGTGCCAGCAGGACAGGGAGGCGCAATCAGCCCCAGCATTTT; CDR3: CASRTGRRNQPQHF
V: TRBV5-6; size: .; D: .; length: 16; J: TRBJ2-1; DNA: TGTGCCAGCAGCCCGACTAGTCCCCCGTATTACAATGAGCAGTTCTTC; CDR3: CASSPTSPPYYNEQFF
V: TRBV20-1; size: .; D: .; length: 13; J: TRBJ2-4; DNA: TGCAGTGCTAGAGCACAGGGTTTCAACATTCAGTACTTC; CDR3: CSARAQGFNIQYF
V: TRBV6-6; size: few; D: TRBD2; length: 16; J: TRBJ2-5; DNA: TGTGCCAGCAGCCCCTCTAGCGGGGGGGCCCAAGAGACCCAGTACTTC; CDR3: CASSPSSGGAQETQYF
V: TRBV5-4; size: .; D: .; length: 15; J: TRBJ1-2; DNA: TGTGCCAGCAGCCGCCCCCAGGTACAGGTTCGTGGCTACACCTTC; CDR3: CASSRPQVQVRGYTF
V: TRBV6-8; size: .; D: TRBD1; length: 12; J: TRBJ2-7; DNA: TGTGCCAGCAGCCGAACAGGGGCCGAGCAGTACTTC; CDR3: CASSRTGAEQYF
V: TRBV6-1; size: .; D: .; length: 13; J: TRBJ1-1; DNA: TGTGCCAGCCACCTGGGTGGGAACACTGAAGCTTTCTTT; CDR3: CASHLGGNTEAFF
V: TRBV20-1; size: .; D: .; length: 15; J: TRBJ2-7; DNA: TGCAGTGCTAGAGACCAGGAAACCTCTCACTACGAGCAGTACTTC; CDR3: CSARDQETSHYEQYF
V: TRBV12-3/TRBV12-4; size: .; D: TRBD2; length: 15; J: TRBJ2-1; DNA: TGTGCCAGCAGGTTAGCGGGGGGACGGGTGGATGAGCAGTTCTTC; CDR3: CASRLAGGRVDEQFF
V: TRBV4-1; size: .; D: .; length: 14; J: TRBJ2-3; DNA: TGCGCCAGCAGCCAACCTCCCACACCAGATACGCAGTATTTT; CDR3: CASSQPPTPDTQYF
V: TRBV20-1; size: .; D: TRBD1; length: 17; J: TRBJ1-1; DNA: TGCAGTGCTAGAGAACCCTTCGGACAGGCCATGAACACTGAAGCTTTCTTT; CDR3: CSAREPFGQAMNTEAFF
V: TRBV7-9; size: .; D: .; length: 15; J: TRBJ1-1; DNA: TGTGCCAGCAGCTTAGCGGGGGTGATGAACACTGAAGCTTTCTTT; CDR3: CASSLAGVMNTEAFF
V: TRBV24-1; size: few; D: .; length: 19; J: TRBJ2-6; DNA: TGTGCCACCAGTGATTTCCCCGGGACACCAAACTCTGGGGCCAACGTCCTGACTTTC; CDR3: CATSDFPGTPNSGANVLTF
V: TRBV28; size: few; D: .; length: 12; J: TRBJ2-1; DNA: TGTGCCAGCAGTCCGGGGCTCTGGGAGCAGTTCTTC; CDR3: CASSPGLWEQFF
V: TRBV7-9; size: many; D: TRBD1; length: 14; J: TRBJ1-6; DNA: TGTGCCAGCAGCTCCGACAGGGAAAATTCACCCCTCCACTTT; CDR3: CASSSDRENSPLHF
V: TRBV20-1; size: few; D: TRBD2; length: 14; J: TRBJ2-1; DNA: TGCAGTGCTAGATCTCCCGGGACTAGCGACGAGCAGTTCTTC; CDR3: CSARSPGTSDEQFF
V: TRBV7-6; size: few; D: .; length: 14; J: TRBJ1-2; DNA: TGTGCCAGCAGCTTAGCGGGGGCGGTGAATGGCTACACCTTC; CDR3: CASSLAGAVNGYTF
V: TRBV7-2; size: .; D: TRBD2; length: 16; J: TRBJ2-2; DNA: TGTGCCAGCAGCCTAGCGGGAGGATTTAACACCGGGGAGCTGTTTTTT; CDR3: CASSLAGGFNTGELFF
V: TRBV30; size: .; D: .; length: 17; J: TRBJ2-6; DNA: TGTGCCTGGAGTGTAGGCCACCCTACCTCTGGGGCCAACGTCCTGACTTTC; CDR3: CAWSVGHPTSGANVLTF
V: TRBV25-1; size: .; D: .; length: 12; J: TRBJ1-1; DNA: TGTGCCAGCAGTGAATATGGGCAGGGGGCTTTCTTT; CDR3: CASSEYGQGAFF
V: TRBV19; size: .; D: .; length: 15; J: TRBJ1-5; DNA: TGTGCCAGTAGTCTTGGGAGCGATAGCAATCAGCCCCAGCATTTT; CDR3: CASSLGSDSNQPQHF
V: TRBV7-9; size: .; D: TRBD2; length: 16; J: TRBJ2-1; DNA: TGTGCCAGCAGCCTCTCGGAAGCGGGAGCGTACAATGAGCAGTTCTTC; CDR3: CASSLSEAGAYNEQFF
V: TRBV20-1; size: few; D: .; length: 13; J: TRBJ1-1; DNA: TGCAGTGCCCGCCGGTCCCGGAACACTGAAGCTTTCTTT; CDR3: CSARRSRNTEAFF
V: TRBV7-8; size: .; D: TRBD2; length: 15; J: TRBJ2-7; DNA: TGTGCCAGCAGCTTGGGCGGGAGGGTCTCCTGGGAGCAGTACTTC; CDR3: CASSLGGRVSWEQYF
V: TRBV27; size: .; D: .; length: 15; J: TRBJ1-5; DNA: TGTGCCAGCCACCTAGACGGTCTGAACAATCAGCCCCAGCATTTT; CDR3: CASHLDGLNNQPQHF
V: TRBV6-1; size: many; D: .; length: 14; J: TRBJ1-1; DNA: TGTGCCAGCACCCTTCATCAGAGGGACACTGAAGCTTTCTTT; CDR3: CASTLHQRDTEAFF
V: TRBV14; size: .; D: .; length: 16; J: TRBJ2-4; DNA: TGTGCCAGCAGCCAAGAATCCCAGGGCGCGGGCGGCATTCAGTACTTC; CDR3: CASSQESQGAGGIQYF
V: TRBV4-1; size: .; D: TRBD1; length: 16; J: TRBJ1-2; DNA: TGTGCCAGCAGCCAGAGTTCTCGGGACAGTTCCTATGGCTACACCTTC; CDR3: CASSQSSRDSSYGYTF
V: TRBV19; size: once; D: TRBD1; length: 15; J: TRBJ1-2; DNA: TGTGCCAGTAGTACTCGGGACAGAGGGGACTTTTGCTACGCCTTC; CDR3: CASSTRDRGDFCYAF
V: TRBV6-1; size: many; D: .; length: 16; J: TRBJ2-1; DNA: TGTGCCAGCAACCCGGGACCGAGAAGCTCCTACAATGAGCAGTTCTTC; CDR3: CASNPGPRSSYNEQFF
V: TRBV7-6; size: once; D: .; length: 14; J: TRBJ1-4; DNA: TGTGCCAGCAGCCATAACCGGGGGCGGGAAAAACTGTTTTTT; CDR3: CASSHNRGREKLFF
V: TRBV7-2; size: .; D: TRBD1; length: 13; J: TRBJ1-5; DNA: TGTTCCAGCAGTGACAGGGGGAATCAGCCCCAGGATTTT; CDR3: CSSSDRGNQPQDF